Listed here are 21 T cell receptor beta chains from one sample, sequenced in a study of human T cells and chemical hapten exposure. Described time point: healthy volunteer bleed at 6 weeks. Unseparated into fractions, whole blood served as the source from which total RNA was extracted. TCRdb reprocessed the RACE reads via MiXCR and lists one record per CDR3 protein. The data show about 65,000 distinct CDR3 sequences, with about 6% seen just once and 3% to 4% held by the top ten. Sequencing used whole blood. These TCRs come from a female donor in good health. Some clones in this sample may be carry-over from other donors' samples.

This clonotype appeared a few times. This chain connects TRBV29-1 to TRBJ2-7; the match to TRBD1 covers 9 bases. CDR3 size: 15 residues. V shed 5 bases and J 6 bases; nucleotides not matched to a gene: 14. Germline V gives CDR1 SQVTM, CDR2 ANQGSEA. The DNA of the CDR3 is TGCAGCGTTACTGGTCCGGGACAGGGAACTGGCGAGCAGTACTTC. Its translation: CSVTGPGQGTGEQYF.

This clonotype was seen ten or more times. This chain links TRBV20-1 with TRBJ2-1; 11 nucleotides line up with TRBD2. The CDR3 sequence is 15 residues long. Germline V gene data show CDR1 as DFQATT and CDR2 as SNEGSKA (reference sequence). Trimming cost V 4 bases and J 8 bases; bases outside gene matches: 10. The chain's CDR3 is CSATFPSGRTYEQFF. For the CDR3, the DNA is TGCAGTGCTACCTTTCCTAGCGGGAGGACCTATGAGCAGTTCTTC.

The V and J genes are TRBV20-1 and TRBJ2-5; either TRBD1 or TRBD2 may fit D (5 bases each). Looked up from germline, CDR1 is DFQATT and CDR2 is SNEGSKA (reference sequence). The CDR3 spans 14 residues. The V end lost 5 bases, the J end lost 2 bases, and 15 bases lay between the germline ends. CDR3 in amino acids: CSAGGIPPQETQYF. CDR3 in DNA: TGCAGTGCTGGGGGAATACCACCTCAAGAGACCCAGTACTTC.

This clonotype was observed many times. The chain carries TRBV2 and TRBJ1-1; 10 positions match TRBD1. Trimming removed 6 bases from V and 3 bases from J; junction bases left unmatched: 1. Germline values: CDR1 SNHLY, CDR2 FYNNEI. This CDR3 spans 13 amino acids. As DNA, the CDR3 is TGTGCCAGCAGAGGACAGGGGGACACTGAAGCTTTCTTT. Translation gives CASRGQGDTEAFF.

This clonotype was observed at least ten times. The V call is TRBV6-1, the J call TRBJ2-1; the match to TRBD2 covers 7 bases. V was pared by 8 bases and J by 6 bases, with 7 bases of the junction left unmatched. Germline V gene sequence: CDR1 MNHNS, CDR2 SASEGT. This CDR3 has 13 residues. CDR3 amino acids: CASWGGVGNEQFF. CDR3 nucleotides: TGTGCCAGCTGGGGGGGAGTAGGCAATGAGCAGTTCTTC.

In its sample, this clonotype was seen many times. The rearrangement links TRBV30 to TRBJ1-1, with D maybe TRBD1 (5 bases). CDR1 and CDR2 from the germline V gene are GTSNPN and SVGIG (reference sequence). The CDR3 contains 14 residues. Trimming removed 1 base at V and 6 bases at J, with 15 bases between. CDR3 in DNA: TGTGCCTGGAGTGGAGCAGGGCGGGGTGCTGAAGCTTTCTTT. It translates to CAWSGAGRGAEAFF.

This clonotype was picked up a small number of times. The rearrangement links TRBV29-1 to TRBJ2-3; 10 bases line up with TRBD2. The CDR3 loop spans 17 amino acids. Germline CDR1 reads SQVTM; CDR2 reads ANQGSEA. V was pared by 0 bases and J by 3 bases, with 9 bases of the junction left unmatched. CDR3 amino acids: CSVEDPRLAGITDTQYF. The DNA of the CDR3 is TGCAGCGTTGAAGACCCCAGACTAGCGGGTATTACAGATACGCAGTATTTT.

Worth noting for this clonotype: A much larger clone sits a single nucleotide away, making a read error possible. This chain connects TRBV27 to TRBJ2-1, with TRBD2 as a possible D gene (6 bases). Germline CDR1 is MNHEY and CDR2 is SMNVEV (reference sequence). The CDR3 consists of 13 residues. The CDR3 DNA reads as TGTGCCAGCAGTTCGGGGGAAAAGAATGAGCGGTTCTTC. Its translation: CASSSGEKNERFF.

This clonotype was seen only a few times. The chain combines TRBV6-5 with TRBJ2-3; 15 bases are a match to TRBD2. CDR3 size: 18 residues. Germline V CDR1 and CDR2: MNHEY, SVGAGI. J was trimmed by 0 bases and V by 6 bases; bases with no gene match: 7. CDR3 loop: CASSRGTSGGSSTDTQYF. CDR3 DNA sequence: TGTGCCAGCAGCCGTGGGACTAGCGGGGGGTCTAGCACAGATACGCAGTATTTT.

This clonotype was found a few times. The chain combines TRBV12-3 or TRBV12-4 with TRBJ2-3; 7 nucleotides align to TRBD1. This CDR3 has 16 residues. The ends lost 5 bases at V and 0 bases at J; junction bases unmatched: 8. CDR3 bases: TGTGCCAGCAGTCCTTGGGACAGATCTAGCACAGATACGCAGTATTTT. Amino acids: CASSPWDRSSTDTQYF.

This clonotype was seen ten or more times. The J gene is TRBJ2-1, the V gene TRBV7-6, with D perhaps TRBD1 (7 bases). V was clipped by 5 bases and J by 4 bases, with 12 bases between them. CDR1 is SGHVS and CDR2 is FNYEAQ in the germline V gene. CDR3 length: 14 amino acids. The CDR3 loop is CASSGGTEYNEQFF. CDR3 nucleotide sequence: TGTGCCAGCAGCGGGGGGACAGAATACAATGAGCAGTTCTTC.

The table lists this clonotype with many counts. The chain links TRBV12-3 or TRBV12-4 to TRBJ1-4; the match to TRBD1 covers 8 bases. The CDR3 spans 16 residues. J was trimmed by 10 bases and V by 0 bases; bases with no gene match: 10. In DNA, the CDR3 is TGTGCCAGCAGTTTAGCCGGACAGGGCGAGGAAGGAAAACTGTTTTTT. Translated, it gives CASSLAGQGEEGKLFF.

Ten or more counts support this clonotype. V gene TRBV20-1 combines with J gene TRBJ2-1; 7 bases match TRBD2. V shed 0 bases, J shed 15 bases, and the junction held 14 bases outside the gene matches. The CDR3 has 14 amino acids. The germline V gene encodes CDR1 DFQATT and CDR2 SNEGSKA (reference sequence). This chain's CDR3 is CSARDWEGRVDWFF. Written as DNA, the CDR3 is TGCAGTGCTAGAGATTGGGAGGGACGAGTCGACTGGTTCTTC.

This clonotype was counted at least ten times. The chain couples TRBV6-5 to TRBJ2-1, with 9 bases matching TRBD2. The germline gives CDR1 MNHEY, CDR2 SVGAGI. V dropped 0 bases and J dropped 7; count of bases not matched to a gene: 7. This CDR3 has 16 residues. The CDR3 nucleotides are TGTGCCAGCAGTTACTCGGCTAGCGGGAATTTGAATGAGCAGTTCTTC. Translating it yields CASSYSASGNLNEQFF.

The chain recombines TRBV28 with TRBJ1-5; tentative D call: TRBD1 (6 bases). Trimming took off 5 bases at V and 4 bases at J, with 12 bases between the two ends. Germline lookup yields CDR1 MDHEN and CDR2 SYDVKM. The length of the CDR3 is 14 residues. The CDR3 bases are TGTGCCAGCAGTCGGACAGTCAATAATCAGCCCCAGCATTTT. Translated: CASSRTVNNQPQHF. The full variable domain, in which reference TRBV28 and TRBJ1-5 provide the parts outside the CDR3, is DVKVTQSSRYLVKRTGEKVFLECVQDMDHENMFWYRQDPGLGLRLIYFSYDVKMKEKGDIPEGYSVSREKKERFSLILESASTNQTSMYLCASSRTVNNQPQHFGDGTRLSIL.

This clonotype was counted at least ten times. The V call is TRBV19, the J call TRBJ1-5; tentatively, D is TRBD1 (6 bases). The CDR3 loop spans 15 amino acids. Per the germline V gene, CDR1 is LNHDA and CDR2 is SQIVND (reference sequence). Trimming removed 5 bases from V and 6 bases from J, with 17 bases in between. As DNA, the CDR3 is TGTGCCAGTAGTGCCGACGGGGGGGGCGGTCAGCCCCAGCATTTT. As protein: CASSADGGGGQPQHF.

This clonotype was seen only a few times. The chain employs TRBV3-1 and TRBJ1-1; D uncertain. The CDR3 is 17 amino acids. Looked up from germline, CDR1 is LGHDT and CDR2 is YNNKEL (reference sequence). V was clipped by 0 bases and J by 1 base, with 15 bases between them. In DNA form, the CDR3 reads TGTGCCAGCAGCCAAGATTGGAGGGCATATGAGAACACTGAAGCTTTCTTT. Its protein is CASSQDWRAYENTEAFF.

This clonotype was counted many times. The genes are TRBV7-2 and TRBJ2-7, with 11 positions matching TRBD1. The CDR3 has 15 amino acids. V shed 3 bases and J 3 bases; nucleotides not matched to a gene: 4. Germline V lookup: CDR1 SGHTA, CDR2 FQGNSA. In nucleotides, the CDR3 is TGTGCCAGCAGCTTGTTCGGGACAGGGGGCTACGAGCAGTACTTC. Protein product: CASSLFGTGGYEQYF. Full variable domain (missing parts from reference TRBV7-2 and TRBJ2-7): GAGVSQSPSNKVTEKGKDVELRCDPISGHTALYWYRQSLGQGLEFLIYFQGNSAPDKSGLPSDRFSAERTGGSVSTLTIQRTQQEDSAVYLCASSLFGTGGYEQYFGPGTRLTVT.

Many counts were recorded for this clonotype. The V gene is TRBV29-1, the J gene TRBJ2-3; maybe TRBD2 (5 bases). The CDR3 has 13 amino acids. Trimming shortened V by 2 bases and J by 4 bases, and 10 bases separated the two germline ends. CDR1 and CDR2 from the germline V gene are SQVTM and ANQGSEA. In DNA, the CDR3 is TGCAGCGTTGAAACCGAGGGTCCAGATACGCAGTATTTT. This translates into CSVETEGPDTQYF.

This clonotype has at least ten counts. The chain is built from TRBV12-3 or TRBV12-4 and TRBJ1-6, with 7 positions matching TRBD1. Germline trimming cut 6 bases from V and 5 bases from J; bases unmatched to any gene: 7. The CDR3 extends over 15 amino acids. In DNA form, the CDR3 reads TGTGCCAGCAGAGCAGGGGGAGGAAATAATTCACCCCTCCACTTT. Translating it yields CASRAGGGNNSPLHF.

On this clonotype itself: A single base separates this from a much larger clone, so it may be a read error. The rearrangement links TRBV5-1 to TRBJ2-7; tentatively, D is TRBD2 (6 bases). The V and J ends lost 3 bases and 5 bases respectively, with 18 bases between them. This CDR3 comprises 15 residues. Per germline, CDR1 SGHRS and CDR2 YFSETQ. The CDR3 sequence is CASSWGSGGADEQYF. CDR3 coding DNA: TGCGCCAGCAGCTGGGGGTCAGGCGGGGCGGACGAGCAGTACTTC.